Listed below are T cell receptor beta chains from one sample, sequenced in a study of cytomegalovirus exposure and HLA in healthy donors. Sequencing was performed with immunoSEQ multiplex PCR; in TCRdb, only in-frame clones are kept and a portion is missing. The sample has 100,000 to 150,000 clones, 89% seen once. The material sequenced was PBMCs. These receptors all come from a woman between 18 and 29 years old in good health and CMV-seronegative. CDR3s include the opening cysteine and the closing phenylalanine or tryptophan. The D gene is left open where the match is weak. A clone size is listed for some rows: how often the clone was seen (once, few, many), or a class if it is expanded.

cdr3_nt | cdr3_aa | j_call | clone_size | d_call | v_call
TGTGCCAGCAGTACAACAGGGTACGAGCAGTACTTC | CASSTTGYEQYF | TRBJ2-7 | few | NA | TRBV28
TGTGCCTGGAGTGCGACTAGCGGGAGCGAGCAGTACTTC | CAWSATSGSEQYF | TRBJ2-7 | once | TRBD2 | TRBV30
TGCGCCAGCAGCCAAGGTTTACTGGCAGGGGGAACTGAAGCTTTCTTT | CASSQGLLAGGTEAFF | TRBJ1-1 | NA | TRBD1 | TRBV4-3
TGTGCCAGCAGCCCCGGGACAGGATGGAACACTGAAGCTTTCTTT | CASSPGTGWNTEAFF | TRBJ1-1 | NA | TRBD1 | TRBV2
TGTGCCAGCTCACCGCGACAGGGCGATCAGCCCCAGCATTTT | CASSPRQGDQPQHF | TRBJ1-5 | few | TRBD1 | TRBV18
TGTGCTGGGCGGACAGTCTCTGGAAACACCATATATTTT | CAGRTVSGNTIYF | TRBJ1-3 | NA | NA | TRBV6-1
TGTGCCAGCGACCGGGGCAATCAGCCCCAGCATTTT | CASDRGNQPQHF | TRBJ1-5 | few | NA | TRBV2
TGTGCCAGCAGCTTGGAGCGCGGAAACACCATATATTTT | CASSLERGNTIYF | TRBJ1-3 | NA | NA | TRBV5-4
TGTGCCAGCATTCCCCAGGGGGCAAGCTACGAGCAGTACTTC | CASIPQGASYEQYF | TRBJ2-7 | few | TRBD1 | TRBV28
TGTGCCAGCAGCCACGGGACAGCACAAGAGACCCAGTACTTC | CASSHGTAQETQYF | TRBJ2-5 | few | TRBD1 | TRBV5-4
TGTGCCAGCAGCTCAGGACTAGTGGGGACCAAAAACATTCAGTACTTC | CASSSGLVGTKNIQYF | TRBJ2-4 | NA | TRBD2 | TRBV7-8
TGTGCCAGCGGGACTAGCTCGGAGACCCAGTACTTC | CASGTSSETQYF | TRBJ2-5 | NA | TRBD2 | TRBV6-5
TGTGCGCTGGGCGGGGGGGGAAATCAGCCCCAGCATTTT | CALGGGGNQPQHF | TRBJ1-5 | NA | NA | TRBV30
TGTGCCTGGAGTGTAGGATCTAGCCGTGACAATGAGCAGTTCTTC | CAWSVGSSRDNEQFF | TRBJ2-1 | NA | NA | TRBV30
TGCGCCAGCAGCCAAGATGTGAGGAACACCGGGGAGCTGTTTTTT | CASSQDVRNTGELFF | TRBJ2-2 | NA | NA | TRBV4-1
TGTGCCAGCAGTTTATCGCCTAGCGGGGGGGAGACCCAGTACTTC | CASSLSPSGGETQYF | TRBJ2-5 | once | TRBD2 | TRBV27
TGTGCCAGCAGTGAAGAAGGCGGGAGCGGGGACACTGAAGCTTTCTTT | CASSEEGGSGDTEAFF | TRBJ1-1 | NA | NA | TRBV6-1
TGTGCCAGCAGCTTAGCGAAGGACAGGGCTACCGATGGCTACACCTTC | CASSLAKDRATDGYTF | TRBJ1-2 | NA | TRBD1 | TRBV7-2
TGTGCCAGCAGCGGAGACAGAGCCTACGAGCAGTACTTC | CASSGDRAYEQYF | TRBJ2-7 | NA | NA | TRBV7-9
TGTGCCACCTCATATGGCAGGGGACAGAATCAGCCCCAGCATTTT | CATSYGRGQNQPQHF | TRBJ1-5 | NA | TRBD1 | TRBV2
TGTGCCAGTGCGACCGGACAAAGCAATCAGCCCCAGCATTTT | CASATGQSNQPQHF | TRBJ1-5 | NA | NA | TRBV6-5
TGTGCCAGTAGTCTGCGGACAGGCCTCCCTGGGGCCAACGTCCTGACTTTC | CASSLRTGLPGANVLTF | TRBJ2-6 | NA | TRBD1 | TRBV19
TGTGCCAGCAGTCCTAGCACAGATACGCAGTATTTT | CASSPSTDTQYF | TRBJ2-3 | NA | NA | TRBV2
TGCGCCAGCAGACCCGGGACAGGGAACAATGAGCAGTTCTTC | CASRPGTGNNEQFF | TRBJ2-1 | NA | TRBD1 | TRBV5-1
TGTGCCACTTGGACTGCCCCCAATGAGCAGTTCTTC | CATWTAPNEQFF | TRBJ2-1 | few | NA | TRBV6-1
TGTGCCAGCAGCCGGGACAGGATTAATGAAAAACTGTTTTTT | CASSRDRINEKLFF | TRBJ1-4 | NA | TRBD1 | TRBV11-2
TGTGCCAGCGGGCGGACTAGCGGGATCGATGAGCAGTTCTTC | CASGRTSGIDEQFF | TRBJ2-1 | NA | TRBD2 | TRBV28
TGTGCCAGCTCACCAGAATACAGGGGGACTGAAGCTTTCTTT | CASSPEYRGTEAFF | TRBJ1-1 | once | TRBD1 | TRBV18
TGTGCCAGCAGCTTGGCCCGGGACAGACCTCACGATGGCTACACCTTC | CASSLARDRPHDGYTF | TRBJ1-2 | NA | TRBD1 | TRBV5-4
TGTGCCAGCAGCCTTCGGGAGGCCCTCTACAATGAGCAGTTCTTC | CASSLREALYNEQFF | TRBJ2-1 | NA | TRBD2 | TRBV6-5
TGTGCCAGCAGCTTCGCGGGGGGGCGAGAGACCCAGTACTTC | CASSFAGGRETQYF | TRBJ2-5 | once | TRBD2 | TRBV7-8
TGTGCCAGCTCCCCCGGCGGGGGGCGCGGAACCGGGGAGCTGTTTTTT | CASSPGGGRGTGELFF | TRBJ2-2 | NA | TRBD2 | TRBV5-6
TGTGCCAGCAGTCCATCACTTTGGACCGGGGAGCTGTTTTTT | CASSPSLWTGELFF | TRBJ2-2 | NA | NA | TRBV27
TGTGCCAGTAGTCTCCGACAGGCTGAAGCTTTCTTT | CASSLRQAEAFF | TRBJ1-1 | NA | NA | TRBV19
TGTGCCAGCAGCTTTTTTGGGGAGCAAGAGACCCAGTACTTC | CASSFFGEQETQYF | TRBJ2-5 | NA | NA | TRBV5-5
TGTGCCAGCATCCGAATCGGACAGGTCCTCGCTGAAGCTTTCTTT | CASIRIGQVLAEAFF | TRBJ1-1 | NA | TRBD1 | TRBV6-5
TGCGCCAGCAGCCAAGATGAGCAGGGGTACCGTGAAAAACTGTTTTTT | CASSQDEQGYREKLFF | TRBJ1-4 | NA | NA | TRBV4-3